Listed below are T cell receptor beta chains from one sample, sequenced in a study of blood T cell repertoires in COVID-19. Data came from immunoSEQ multiplex PCR; TCRdb stores just in-frame clones and leaves some out. The sample lists over 350,000 clones; approximately 90% were seen once. The sample was PBMCs or T cells enriched from blood (not recorded which). The origin of the receptors is a woman aged 18-35 years who had recovered from COVID-19. The CDR3 runs from the conserved cysteine through the conserved F or W. Each record gives: D gene, J gene, clone size, V gene, CDR3 protein, CDR3 DNA. A D gene is named only where the DNA matches it firmly. Size values are once, few and many counts, or a class for expanded clones, and some rows have none.

D gene: TRBD2
J gene: TRBJ2-2
clone size: NA
V gene: TRBV7-7
CDR3 protein: CASSFVVGTSGTNTGELFF
CDR3 DNA: TGTGCTAGCAGCTTTGTTGTGGGGACTAGCGGGACTAACACCGGGGAGCTGTTTTTT

D gene: NA
J gene: TRBJ2-5
clone size: NA
V gene: TRBV11-2
CDR3 protein: CASQGMRETQYF
CDR3 DNA: TGTGCCAGCCAAGGAATGAGGGAGACCCAGTACTTC

D gene: NA
J gene: TRBJ1-1
clone size: NA
V gene: TRBV6-6
CDR3 protein: CASSYSSLTGEAFF
CDR3 DNA: TGTGCCAGCAGTTACTCATCACTTACAGGAGAAGCTTTCTTT

D gene: TRBD1
J gene: TRBJ1-5
clone size: NA
V gene: TRBV6-5
CDR3 protein: CASIGTGNNQPQHF
CDR3 DNA: TGTGCCAGCATTGGGACAGGGAACAATCAGCCCCAGCATTTT

D gene: TRBD1
J gene: TRBJ1-4
clone size: once
V gene: TRBV5-5
CDR3 protein: CASSLEGGEKLFF
CDR3 DNA: TGTGCCAGCAGCTTGGAAGGGGGCGAAAAATTGTTTTTT

D gene: TRBD2
J gene: TRBJ2-1
clone size: NA
V gene: TRBV27
CDR3 protein: CASKRWGAGGPSYNEQFF
CDR3 DNA: TGTGCCAGCAAACGGTGGGGAGCGGGGGGTCCTTCCTACAATGAGCAGTTCTTC

D gene: TRBD2
J gene: TRBJ2-7
clone size: NA
V gene: TRBV19
CDR3 protein: CASSKASGGTYEQYF
CDR3 DNA: TGTGCCAGTAGTAAGGCTAGCGGGGGTACCTACGAGCAGTACTTC

D gene: NA
J gene: TRBJ1-5
clone size: once
V gene: TRBV30
CDR3 protein: CAWGPDTLEQPQHF
CDR3 DNA: TGTGCCTGGGGCCCCGACACCCTGGAACAGCCCCAGCATTTT

D gene: TRBD2
J gene: TRBJ2-1
clone size: NA
V gene: TRBV4-2
CDR3 protein: CASSQDTLAGGPVEQFF
CDR3 DNA: TGTGCCAGCAGCCAAGATACCCTAGCGGGGGGGCCGGTTGAGCAGTTCTTC

D gene: TRBD1
J gene: TRBJ2-7
clone size: NA
V gene: TRBV6-5
CDR3 protein: CASSLQRTGRIEGYF
CDR3 DNA: TGTGCCAGCAGCCTACAGCGGACAGGGAGAATAGAAGGGTACTTC